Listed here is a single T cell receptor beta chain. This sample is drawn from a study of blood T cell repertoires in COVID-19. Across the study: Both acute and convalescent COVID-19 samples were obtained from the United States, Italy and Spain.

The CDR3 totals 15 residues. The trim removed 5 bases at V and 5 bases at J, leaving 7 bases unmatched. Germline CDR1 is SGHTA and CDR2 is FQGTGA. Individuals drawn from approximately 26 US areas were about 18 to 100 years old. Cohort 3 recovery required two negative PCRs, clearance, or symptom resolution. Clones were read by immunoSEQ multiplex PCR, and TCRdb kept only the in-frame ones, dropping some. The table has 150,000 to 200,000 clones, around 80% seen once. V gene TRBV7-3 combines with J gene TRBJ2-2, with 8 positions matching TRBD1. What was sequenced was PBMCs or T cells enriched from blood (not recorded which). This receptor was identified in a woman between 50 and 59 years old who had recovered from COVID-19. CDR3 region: CASSDPGGTTGELFF. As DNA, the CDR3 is TGTGCCAGCAGCGACCCAGGGGGCACAACCGGGGAGCTGTTTTTT.